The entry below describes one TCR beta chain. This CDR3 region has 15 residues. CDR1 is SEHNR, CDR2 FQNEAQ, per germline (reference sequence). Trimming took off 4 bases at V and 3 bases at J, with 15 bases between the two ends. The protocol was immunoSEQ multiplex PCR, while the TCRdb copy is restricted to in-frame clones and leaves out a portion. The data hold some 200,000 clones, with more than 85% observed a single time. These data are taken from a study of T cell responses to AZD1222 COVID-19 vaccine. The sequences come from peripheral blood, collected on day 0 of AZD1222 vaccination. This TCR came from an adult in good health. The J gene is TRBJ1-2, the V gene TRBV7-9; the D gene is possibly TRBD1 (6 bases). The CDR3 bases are TGTGCCAGCAGCTCTACCCGGGACACCTACTATGGCTACACCTTC. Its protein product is CASSSTRDTYYGYTF.